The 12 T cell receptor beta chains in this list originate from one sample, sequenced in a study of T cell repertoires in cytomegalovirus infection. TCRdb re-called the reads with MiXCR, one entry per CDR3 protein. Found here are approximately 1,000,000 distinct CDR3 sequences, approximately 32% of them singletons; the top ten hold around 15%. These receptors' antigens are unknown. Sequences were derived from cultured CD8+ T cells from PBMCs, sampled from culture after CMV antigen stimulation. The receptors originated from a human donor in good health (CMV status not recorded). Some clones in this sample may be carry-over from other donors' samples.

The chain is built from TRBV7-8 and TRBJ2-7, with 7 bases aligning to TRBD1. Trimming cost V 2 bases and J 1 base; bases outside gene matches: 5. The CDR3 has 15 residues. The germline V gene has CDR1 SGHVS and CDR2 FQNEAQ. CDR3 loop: CASSLNRDSSYEQYF. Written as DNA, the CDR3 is TGTGCCAGCAGCTTAAATCGGGACAGTTCCTACGAGCAGTACTTC.

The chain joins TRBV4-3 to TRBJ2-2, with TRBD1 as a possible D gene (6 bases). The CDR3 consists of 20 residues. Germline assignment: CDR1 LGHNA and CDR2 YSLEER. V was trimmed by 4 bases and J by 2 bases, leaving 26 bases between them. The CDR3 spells CASSPLGLQGTYPNTGELFF. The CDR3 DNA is TGCGCCAGCAGCCCTCTCGGCCTTCAGGGGACCTATCCCAACACCGGGGAGCTGTTTTTT.

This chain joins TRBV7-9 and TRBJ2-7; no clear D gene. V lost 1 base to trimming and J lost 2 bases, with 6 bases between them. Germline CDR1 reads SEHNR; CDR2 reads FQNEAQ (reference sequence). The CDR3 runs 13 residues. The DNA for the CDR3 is TGTGCCAGCAGCTTAGGGGATACCTACGAGCAGTACGTC. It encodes CASSLGDTYEQYV.

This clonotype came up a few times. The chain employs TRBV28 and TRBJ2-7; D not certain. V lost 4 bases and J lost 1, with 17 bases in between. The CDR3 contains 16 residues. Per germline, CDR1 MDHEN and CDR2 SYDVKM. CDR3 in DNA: TGTGCCAGCAGTTCAGTATCACCTGATCCTTCCTACGAGCAGTACGTC. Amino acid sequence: CASSSVSPDPSYEQYV.

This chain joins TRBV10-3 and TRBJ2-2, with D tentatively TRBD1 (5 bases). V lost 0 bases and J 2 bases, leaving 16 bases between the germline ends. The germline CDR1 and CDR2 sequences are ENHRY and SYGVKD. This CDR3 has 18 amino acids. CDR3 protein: CAISESRQGKGNTGELFF. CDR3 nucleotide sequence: TGTGCCATCAGTGAGTCGAGGCAGGGCAAGGGTAACACCGGGGAGCTGTTTTTT.

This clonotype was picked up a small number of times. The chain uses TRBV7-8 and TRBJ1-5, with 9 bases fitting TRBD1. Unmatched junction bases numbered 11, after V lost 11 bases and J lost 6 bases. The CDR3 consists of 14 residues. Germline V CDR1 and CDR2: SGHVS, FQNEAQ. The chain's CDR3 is CASRLDRGSQPQHF. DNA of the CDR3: TGTGCCTCGAGGCTGGACAGGGGATCTCAGCCCCAGCATTTT.

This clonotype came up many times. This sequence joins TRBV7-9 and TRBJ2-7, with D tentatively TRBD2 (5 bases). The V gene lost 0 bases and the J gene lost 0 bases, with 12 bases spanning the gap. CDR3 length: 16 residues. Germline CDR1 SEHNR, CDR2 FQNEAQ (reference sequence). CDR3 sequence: CASSLAAGWVSYEQYV. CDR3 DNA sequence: TGTGCCAGCAGCTTAGCGGCGGGTTGGGTCTCCTACGAGCAGTACGTC.

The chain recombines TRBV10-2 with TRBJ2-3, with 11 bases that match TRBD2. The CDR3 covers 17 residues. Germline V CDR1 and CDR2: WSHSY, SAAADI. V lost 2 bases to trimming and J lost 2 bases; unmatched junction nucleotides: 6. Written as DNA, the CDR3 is TGCGCCAGCAGTGAGCCGGGACTAGCGGCCCTCACAGATACGCAGTATTTT. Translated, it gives CASSEPGLAALTDTQYF.

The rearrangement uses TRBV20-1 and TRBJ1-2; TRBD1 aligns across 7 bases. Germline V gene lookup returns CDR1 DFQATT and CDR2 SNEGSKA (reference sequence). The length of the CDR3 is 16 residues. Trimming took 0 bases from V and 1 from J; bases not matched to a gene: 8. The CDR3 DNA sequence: TGCAGTGCTAGAGACGGGACAGCCAGCTTTAACTATGGCTACACCTTC. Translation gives CSARDGTASFNYGYTF.

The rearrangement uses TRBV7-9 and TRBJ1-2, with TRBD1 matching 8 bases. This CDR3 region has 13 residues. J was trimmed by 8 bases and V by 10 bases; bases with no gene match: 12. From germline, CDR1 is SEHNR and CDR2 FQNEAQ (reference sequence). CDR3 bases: TGTGCCACCCTTTGGGCAGGGGGCAAGGGCTACACCTTC. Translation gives CATLWAGGKGYTF.

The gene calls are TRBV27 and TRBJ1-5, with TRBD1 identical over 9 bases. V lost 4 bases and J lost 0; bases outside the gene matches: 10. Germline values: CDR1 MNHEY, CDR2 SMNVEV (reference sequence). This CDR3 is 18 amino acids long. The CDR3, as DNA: TGTGCCAGCAGTTCAGGACAGGGGCCACCATATAGCAATCAGCCCCAGCATTTT. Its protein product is CASSSGQGPPYSNQPQHF.

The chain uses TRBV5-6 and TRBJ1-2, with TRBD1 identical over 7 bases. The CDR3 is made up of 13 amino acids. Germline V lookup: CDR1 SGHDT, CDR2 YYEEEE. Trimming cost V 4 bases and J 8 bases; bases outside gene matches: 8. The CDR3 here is CASSPGQSFGYTF. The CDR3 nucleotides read TGTGCCAGCAGCCCGGGACAGTCGTTCGGCTACACCTTC.